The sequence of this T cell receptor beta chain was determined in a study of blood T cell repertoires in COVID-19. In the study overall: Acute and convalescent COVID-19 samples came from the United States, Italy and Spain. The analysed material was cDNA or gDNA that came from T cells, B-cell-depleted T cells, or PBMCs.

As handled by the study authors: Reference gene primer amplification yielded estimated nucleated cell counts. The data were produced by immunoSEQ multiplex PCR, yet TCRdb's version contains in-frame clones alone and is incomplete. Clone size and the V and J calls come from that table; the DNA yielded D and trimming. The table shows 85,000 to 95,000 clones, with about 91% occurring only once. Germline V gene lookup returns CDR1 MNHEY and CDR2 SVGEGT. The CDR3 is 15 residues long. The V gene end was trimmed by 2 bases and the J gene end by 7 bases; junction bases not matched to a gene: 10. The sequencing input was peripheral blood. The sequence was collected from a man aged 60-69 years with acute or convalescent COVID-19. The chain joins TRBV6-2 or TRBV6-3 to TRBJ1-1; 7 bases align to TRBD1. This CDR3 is CASSYRWAGTDEAFF. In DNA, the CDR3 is TGTGCCAGCAGTTACAGGTGGGCGGGGACAGATGAAGCTTTCTTT.